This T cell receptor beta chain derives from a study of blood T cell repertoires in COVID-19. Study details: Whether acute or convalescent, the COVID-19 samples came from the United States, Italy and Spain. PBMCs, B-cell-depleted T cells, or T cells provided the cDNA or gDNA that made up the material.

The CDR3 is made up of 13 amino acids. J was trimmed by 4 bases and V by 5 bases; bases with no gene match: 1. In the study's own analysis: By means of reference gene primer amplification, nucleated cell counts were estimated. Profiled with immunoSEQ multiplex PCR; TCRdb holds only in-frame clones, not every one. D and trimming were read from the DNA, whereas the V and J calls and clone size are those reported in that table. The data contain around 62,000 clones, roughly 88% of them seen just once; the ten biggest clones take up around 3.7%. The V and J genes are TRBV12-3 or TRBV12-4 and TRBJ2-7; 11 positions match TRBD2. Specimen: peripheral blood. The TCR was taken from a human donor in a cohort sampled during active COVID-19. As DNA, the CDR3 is TGTGCCAGCAGTGCTAGCGGGGGGTACGAGCAGTACTTC. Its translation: CASSASGGYEQYF.